One sample yielded the 23 T cell receptor beta chains listed below, sequenced in a study of cytomegalovirus exposure and HLA in healthy donors. With 60 Vbeta and 13 Jbeta primers, the PCR was carried out. Here immunoSEQ multiplex PCR was the method, and the copy in TCRdb shows in-frame clones only, minus some. The sample yields 180,000 or so clones, roughly 72% seen once. Sample: PBMCs. The origin of the receptors is a woman in her 30s in good health and CMV-seropositive.

The chain links TRBV4-1 to TRBJ2-7; tentative D call: TRBD2 (6 bases). CDR3 length equals 13 residues. V dropped 4 bases and J dropped 2 bases, with 9 bases sitting between them. The germline gives CDR1 MGHRA, CDR2 YSYEKL. DNA for the CDR3: TGCGCCAGCAGCCTAGCGGAAGCCTACGAGCAGTACTTC. As protein: CASSLAEAYEQYF.

V is TRBV27 and J is TRBJ1-6; TRBD1 aligns across 8 bases. The junction had 6 bases not matched to a gene; V was cut back by 5 bases and J by 6 bases. The germline CDR1 and CDR2 sequences are MNHEY and SMNVEV (reference sequence). The CDR3 totals 15 residues. The CDR3 DNA is TGTGCCAGCAGTCCTCGACAGGGGCTTAATTCACCCCTCCACTTT. Encoded protein: CASSPRQGLNSPLHF.

The chain joins TRBV7-2 to TRBJ1-6, with 9 bases lining up with TRBD1. Germline V gives CDR1 SGHTA, CDR2 FQGNSA. J lost 4 bases, V lost 4 bases, and 5 bases had no gene match. This CDR3 region has 16 residues. CDR3 residues: CASSSTGGTYNSPLHF. As DNA, the CDR3 is TGTGCCAGCAGCTCGACAGGGGGTACTTATAATTCACCCCTCCACTTT.

The V and J genes are TRBV28 and TRBJ2-3; 10 bases fit TRBD2. Germline-derived CDR1 and CDR2 are MDHEN and SYDVKM. V lost 4 bases and J lost 4; bases outside the gene matches: 8. The CDR3 is 16 amino acids. The CDR3 nucleotides read TGTGCCAGCAGTTCGTTTAGCGGGGGGAAATCAGATACGCAGTATTTT. As protein: CASSSFSGGKSDTQYF.

The chain combines TRBV5-1 with TRBJ2-7, with D maybe TRBD1 (6 bases). The germline CDR1 and CDR2 sequences are SGHRS and YFSETQ. Trimming took off 4 bases at V and 0 bases at J, with 11 bases between the two ends. The CDR3 totals 14 residues. CDR3 in DNA: TGCGCCAGCAGCCCCGGGACAACCTCCTACGAGCAGTACTTC. Translated, it gives CASSPGTTSYEQYF.

The chain joins TRBV9 to TRBJ1-2, with D possibly TRBD1 on 5 matching bases. The length of the CDR3 is 17 residues. The V gene's germline CDR1 is SGDLS and CDR2 YYNGEE. V lost 3 bases, J lost 0 bases, and 18 bases lay in between. The CDR3: CASSALSGITANYGYTF. The DNA for the CDR3 is TGTGCCAGCAGCGCCTTATCAGGGATAACAGCTAACTATGGCTACACCTTC.

V usage is TRBV29-1 and J usage is TRBJ2-3, with 7 bases identical to TRBD2. This CDR3 comprises 12 residues. Germline CDR1 is SQVTM and CDR2 is ANQGSEA. Trimming at V came to 4 bases and at J to 5 bases, leaving 3 bases not matched to a gene. In DNA, the CDR3 is TGCAGCGTTGGGGAGGGAGGAGATACGCAGTATTTT. This codes for CSVGEGGDTQYF.

The CDR3 here is CASSPRGTGAYNEQFF. In DNA, the CDR3 is TGTGCCAGCAGCCCAAGAGGGACAGGGGCCTACAATGAGCAGTTCTTC. V gene TRBV7-9 combines with J gene TRBJ2-1; 10 bases match TRBD1. Germline V CDR1 and CDR2: SEHNR, FQNEAQ (reference sequence). With 5 bases clipped from V and 2 bases from J, the junction kept 6 bases outside the gene matches. The CDR3 runs 16 residues.

This rearrangement joins TRBV2 to TRBJ2-2, with 7 nucleotides matching TRBD2. This CDR3 region has 14 residues. V trimming: 4 bases; J trimming: 7 bases; junction bases outside the gene matches: 6. The germline gives CDR1 SNHLY, CDR2 FYNNEI. The CDR3 region has the DNA TGTGCCAGCAGTGTAGGACTAGGTTACGGGGAGCTGTTTTTT. Amino acid sequence: CASSVGLGYGELFF. The complete variable domain, with remaining parts taken from reference TRBV2 and TRBJ2-2, reads EPEVTQTPSHQVTQMGQEVILRCVPISNHLYFYWYRQILGQKVEFLVSFYNNEISEKSEIFDDQFSVERPDGSNFTLKIRSTKLEDSAMYFCASSVGLGYGELFFGEGSRLTVL.

The V gene is TRBV19, the J gene TRBJ1-4; TRBD1 is a possible D gene (6 bases). There are 15 residues in the CDR3. V lost 5 bases and J 4 bases, leaving 14 bases between the germline ends. Germline loops: CDR1 LNHDA, CDR2 SQIVND (reference sequence). The CDR3 nucleotides are TGTGCCAGTAGTGGACCAGGGGTTGGTAATGAAAAACTGTTTTTT. It specifies CASSGPGVGNEKLFF.

V is TRBV2 and J is TRBJ1-4; tentative D call: TRBD1 (6 bases). Per the germline V gene, CDR1 is SNHLY and CDR2 is FYNNEI. V was trimmed by 7 bases and J by 4 bases, leaving 16 bases between them. This CDR3 has 15 residues. CDR3 loop: CASTRDGQINEKLFF. CDR3 nucleotides: TGTGCCAGCACTCGGGACGGACAGATTAATGAAAAACTGTTTTTT.

This chain uses TRBV2 with TRBJ1-4, with D uncertain. Germline values: CDR1 SNHLY, CDR2 FYNNEI. The CDR3 runs 15 residues. The ends were cut back, 5 bases at V and 1 base at J, with 11 bases in the middle. CDR3 in DNA: TGTGCCAGCAGTCCAATCCCAGTAACTAATGAAAAACTGTTTTTT. Translation gives CASSPIPVTNEKLFF.

CDR3 coding DNA: TGTGCCAGCAGCTTAGGCAGGGGGCTGAGCTCCTACAATGAGCAGTTCTTC. It is translated as CASSLGRGLSSYNEQFF. This chain uses TRBV5-6 with TRBJ2-1; TRBD1 aligns across 8 bases. The germline CDR1 and CDR2 sequences are SGHDT and YYEEEE. The CDR3 sequence is 17 residues long. With V trimmed by 2 bases and J by 0 bases, 7 bases remained unmatched.

The chain uses TRBV6-6 and TRBJ1-2; unclear D gene. The CDR3 contains 14 residues. Trimming shortened V by 2 bases and J by 4 bases, and 11 bases separated the two germline ends. Germline V gives CDR1 MNHNY, CDR2 SVGAGI (reference sequence). CDR3 residues: CASSYPESPYGYTF. In nucleotides, the CDR3 is TGTGCCAGCAGTTACCCCGAGTCCCCCTATGGCTACACCTTC.

V usage is TRBV5-1 and J usage is TRBJ1-1; 10 bases are shared with TRBD1. Germline V gene sequence: CDR1 SGHRS, CDR2 YFSETQ. V shed 4 bases and J 1 base; nucleotides not matched to a gene: 13. The CDR3 is 18 residues long. CDR3 bases: TGCGCCAGCAGCGCACAACCTGGACAGGGGGGAACGAACACTGAAGCTTTCTTT. It encodes CASSAQPGQGGTNTEAFF.

This clone was seen a few times. This chain links TRBV18 with TRBJ1-1, with TRBD1 matching over 8 bases. The CDR3 has 17 residues. Germline trimming cut 2 bases from V and 3 bases from J; bases unmatched to any gene: 11. Germline V lookup: CDR1 KGHSH, CDR2 LQKENI. The CDR3 is CASSPTGTGSFDTEAFF. CDR3 bases: TGTGCCAGCTCACCAACCGGGACAGGCTCGTTCGACACTGAAGCTTTCTTT.

The rearrangement joins TRBV4-1 to TRBJ1-5, with no clear D. CDR3 length: 15 amino acids. V shed 0 bases and J shed 3 bases, with 9 bases lying between them. Germline V gene sequence: CDR1 MGHRA, CDR2 YSYEKL. The CDR3 loop is CASSQDLRDNQPQHF. The CDR3 DNA sequence: TGCGCCAGCAGCCAAGATTTACGGGACAATCAGCCCCAGCATTTT.

This rearrangement joins TRBV11-2 to TRBJ2-3; TRBD2 matches at 8 bases. V was clipped by 4 bases and J by 2 bases; unmatched bases: 5. The CDR3 consists of 15 residues. Germline loops: CDR1 SGHAT, CDR2 FQNNGV. The CDR3 DNA follows: TGTGCCAGCAGCTCTAGCGGGCGCTCCACAGATACGCAGTATTTT. Translation: CASSSSGRSTDTQYF.

J is TRBJ2-2 and V is TRBV4-3, with 7 bases matching TRBD2. The V and J ends lost 0 bases and 1 base, in that order; junction bases with no gene match: 5. The CDR3 covers 17 residues. From germline, CDR1 is LGHNA and CDR2 YSLEER. CDR3 DNA: TGCGCCAGCAGCCAAGATATGTCGGGGGGGAACACCGGGGAGCTGTTTTTT. It is translated as CASSQDMSGGNTGELFF.

The sample holds a few counts of this clone. V usage is TRBV5-1 and J usage is TRBJ1-1; 8 bases agree with TRBD1. V trimming: 7 bases; J trimming: 1 base; junction bases outside the gene matches: 6. CDR1 and CDR2 from the germline V gene are SGHRS and YFSETQ. The CDR3 runs 14 residues. The CDR3, as DNA: TGCGCCAGCCAAACCACAGGGGGGAACACTGAAGCTTTCTTT. Translating it yields CASQTTGGNTEAFF.

The chain has TRBV19 and TRBJ2-6, with D tentatively TRBD1 (6 bases). The CDR3 sequence is 17 residues long. The germline gives CDR1 LNHDA, CDR2 SQIVND (reference sequence). The V and J ends lost 4 bases and 4 bases respectively, with 17 bases between them. CDR3 coding DNA: TGTGCCAGTAGTAGGACGGACAGTCCTTCGGGGGCCAACGTCCTGACTTTC. This gives the protein CASSRTDSPSGANVLTF.

The chain employs TRBV9 and TRBJ1-5; D not resolved. The CDR3 has 13 amino acids. Germline CDR1 is SGDLS and CDR2 is YYNGEE. V lost 3 bases, J lost 4 bases, and 8 bases lay in between. The CDR3 DNA reads TGTGCCAGCAGCGCCCATTCAAATCAGCCCCAGCATTTT. It codes for CASSAHSNQPQHF. Full variable domain (outside the CDR3, taken from reference TRBV9 and TRBJ1-5): DSGVTQTPKHLITATGQRVTLRCSPRSGDLSVYWYQQSLDQGLQFLIQYYNGEERAKGNILERFSAQQFPDLHSELNLSSLELGDSALYFCASSAHSNQPQHFGDGTRLSIL.

The chain couples TRBV4-1 to TRBJ2-3; 8 bases match TRBD2. Losses at the gene ends were 0 bases for V and 4 bases for J; bases not matched to a gene: 3. The CDR3 spans 15 residues. From germline, CDR1 is MGHRA and CDR2 YSYEKL. CDR3 sequence reads: CASSQEVAGSDTQYF. The CDR3 DNA reads as TGCGCCAGCAGCCAAGAGGTAGCGGGGTCAGATACGCAGTATTTT.